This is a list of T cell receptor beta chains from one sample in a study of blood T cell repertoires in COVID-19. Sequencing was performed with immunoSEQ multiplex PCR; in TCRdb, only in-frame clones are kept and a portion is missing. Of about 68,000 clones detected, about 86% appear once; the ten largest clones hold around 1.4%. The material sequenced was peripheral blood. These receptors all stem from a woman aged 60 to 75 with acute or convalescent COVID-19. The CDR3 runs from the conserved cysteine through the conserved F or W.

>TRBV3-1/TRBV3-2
CASSQALLGGYEQYF
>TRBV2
CASSGTSGGAGETQYF
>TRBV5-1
CASSLLGEEQYF
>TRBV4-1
CASSLAPDLGGEQYF
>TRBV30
CAWSAGAHYGYTF
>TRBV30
CAWSLGGTEAFF
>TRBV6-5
CASSYRPRATGELFF
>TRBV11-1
CASSFGNTEAFF
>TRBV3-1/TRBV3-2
CASSQAPGLAEGTYEQYF
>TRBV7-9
CASRHSRRETQYF
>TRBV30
CAWSRGYEQYF
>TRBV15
CATSREPGFTGELFF
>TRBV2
CASSLTGSPEGYTF
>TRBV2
CASSEVQGGELFF
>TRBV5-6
CASSPIRVGSGEREQYF
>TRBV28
CASSLKVRVIGELFF
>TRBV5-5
CASRTGTDSYEQYF
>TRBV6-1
CASSEGAGPQPQHF
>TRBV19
CASSIDPPYTEAFF
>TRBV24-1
CATSRTDTQYF